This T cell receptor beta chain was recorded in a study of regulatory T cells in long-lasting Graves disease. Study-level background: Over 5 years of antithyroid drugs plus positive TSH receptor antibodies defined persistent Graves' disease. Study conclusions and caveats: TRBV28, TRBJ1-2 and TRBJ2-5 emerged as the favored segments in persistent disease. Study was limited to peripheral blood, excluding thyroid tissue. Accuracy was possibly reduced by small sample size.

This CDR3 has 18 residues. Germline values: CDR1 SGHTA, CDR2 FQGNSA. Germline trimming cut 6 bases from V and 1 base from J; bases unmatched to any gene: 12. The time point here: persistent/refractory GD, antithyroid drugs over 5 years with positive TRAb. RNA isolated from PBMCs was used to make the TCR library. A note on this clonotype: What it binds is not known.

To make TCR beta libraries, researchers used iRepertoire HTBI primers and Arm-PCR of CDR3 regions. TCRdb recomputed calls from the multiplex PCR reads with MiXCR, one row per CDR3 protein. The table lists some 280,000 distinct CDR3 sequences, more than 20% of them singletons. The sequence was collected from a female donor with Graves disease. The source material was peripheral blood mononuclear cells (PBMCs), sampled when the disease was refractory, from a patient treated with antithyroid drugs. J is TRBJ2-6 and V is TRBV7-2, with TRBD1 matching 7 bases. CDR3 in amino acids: CASSPRDSGISGANVLTF. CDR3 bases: TGTGCCAGCAGTCCGAGGGACAGCGGCATTTCTGGGGCCAACGTCCTGACTTTC.